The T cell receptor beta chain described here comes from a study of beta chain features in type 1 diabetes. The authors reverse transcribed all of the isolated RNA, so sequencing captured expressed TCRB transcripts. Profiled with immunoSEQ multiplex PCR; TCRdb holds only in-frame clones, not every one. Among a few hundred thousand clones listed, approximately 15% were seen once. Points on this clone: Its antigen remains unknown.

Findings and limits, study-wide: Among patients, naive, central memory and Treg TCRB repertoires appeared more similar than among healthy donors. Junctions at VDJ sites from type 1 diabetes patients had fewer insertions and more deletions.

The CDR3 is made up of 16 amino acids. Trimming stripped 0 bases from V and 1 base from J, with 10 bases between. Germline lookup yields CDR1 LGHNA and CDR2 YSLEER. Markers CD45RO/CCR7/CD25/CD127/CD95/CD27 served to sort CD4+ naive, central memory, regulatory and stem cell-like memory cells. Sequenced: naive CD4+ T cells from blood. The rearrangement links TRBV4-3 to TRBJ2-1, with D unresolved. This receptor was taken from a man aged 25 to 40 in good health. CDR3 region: CASSQDTSGSYNEQFF. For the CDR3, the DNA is TGCGCCAGCAGCCAAGATACTTCGGGTTCCTACAATGAGCAGTTCTTC.